The present T cell receptor (beta chain) was sequenced within a study of shared clonotypes between healthy human individuals. The CDR3 has 13 residues. The germline V gene has CDR1 SNHLY and CDR2 FYNNEI. The ends were cut back, 6 bases at V and 2 bases at J, with 7 bases in the middle. Remarks on this clone: As yet, its antigen is unknown.

Overall study findings and caveats: The authors expected sequencing depth to affect clonotype sharing among donors.

Using immunoSEQ multiplex PCR, the repertoire was profiled, and TCRdb retains in-frame clones only, with some absent. Of some 1 million clones listed, 65% to 80% are singletons. This chain links TRBV2 with TRBJ2-2; D could derive from TRBD1 or TRBD2 (5 bases each). Sequences were obtained from memory CD4+ T cells sorted from blood. As for subset: CD45RA-negative fraction. The sequence derives from a man aged 18 to 29 in good health. The CDR3 region has the DNA TGTGCCAGCAGCGGGGACAACACCGGGGAGCTGTTTTTT. Protein product: CASSGDNTGELFF.